This is a list of T cell receptor beta chains from one sample in a study of CD8 T cell repertoires and HIV-1 epitope variants. Their antigen targets remain unknown. The assay was immunoSEQ multiplex PCR, and TCRdb's table has in-frame clones only and misses some. The sample records a few thousand clones, roughly 70% being singletons. The specimen was cultured CD8+ T cells derived from PBMCs. Receptors were obtained from a male donor with HIV. The CDR3 runs from the conserved cysteine through the conserved F or W. The order of the fields is D gene, V gene, J gene, clone size, CDR3 protein, CDR3 DNA. A D gene is named only where the DNA matches it firmly. Clone size is shown for a subset of rows, as once, few, many or a class of expanded clone.

NA,TRBV5-4,TRBJ1-6,few,CASSPSVGNSPLHF,TGTGCCAGCAGCCCGTCCGTAGGCAATTCACCCCTCCACTTT
NA,TRBV2,TRBJ2-3,NA,CASRQDTQYF,TGTGCCAGCAGACAGGATACGCAGTATTTT
NA,TRBV28,TRBJ1-3,NA,CASSADRYTIYF,TGTGCCAGCAGTGCCGACAGATACACCATATATTTT
NA,TRBV19,TRBJ2-7,medium-sized,CASPWGEHRDPYEQYF,TGTGCCAGCCCCTGGGGGGAACACAGGGATCCCTACGAGCAGTACTTC
NA,TRBV29-1,TRBJ1-4,NA,CSVGDGYNEKLFF,TGCAGCGTTGGTGACGGGTATAATGAAAAACTGTTTTTT
NA,TRBV18,TRBJ2-2,NA,CASSATGNTGELFF,TGTGCCAGCTCCGCTACTGGGAACACCGGGGAGCTGTTTTTT
NA,TRBV13,TRBJ1-1,NA,CASSLAAEEYDTEAFF,TGTGCCAGCAGCTTAGCAGCAGAAGAGTATGACACTGAAGCTTTCTTT
NA,TRBV27,TRBJ1-6,NA,CASSPLGMSSPLHF,TGTGCCAGCAGTCCCCTAGGGATGTCTTCACCCCTCCACTTT
TRBD2,TRBV4-1,TRBJ2-7,NA,CASSLEGSGSYEQYF,TGCGCCAGCAGCCTTGAAGGTAGCGGGAGTTACGAGCAGTACTTC
NA,TRBV10-3,TRBJ1-5,NA,CAISESGQPQHF,TGTGCCATCAGTGAATCGGGGCAGCCCCAGCATTTT
TRBD2,TRBV28,TRBJ2-5,NA,CASSLGWREQETQYF,TGTGCCAGCAGTTTGGGGTGGCGGGAGCAAGAGACCCAGTACTTC
NA,TRBV7-9,TRBJ2-7,NA,CASSSRVDPYEQYF,TGTGCCAGCAGCTCCAGGGTTGATCCCTACGAGCAGTACTTC
NA,TRBV9,TRBJ2-3,NA,CASSALTGSTDTQYF,TGTGCCAGCAGCGCACTAACGGGGAGCACAGATACGCAGTATTTT
NA,TRBV7-9,TRBJ2-7,NA,CASSPPHGQSSEQYF,TGTGCCAGCAGCCCCCCACACGGACAGTCTTCCGAGCAGTACTTC
TRBD2,TRBV19,TRBJ2-7,few,CASSIGLAGYEQYF,TGTGCCAGTAGTATTGGACTAGCGGGATACGAGCAGTACTTC
NA,TRBV5-5,TRBJ2-7,NA,CASSGDKAYEQYF,TGTGCCAGCAGCGGGGACAAAGCCTACGAGCAGTACTTC
NA,TRBV4-3,TRBJ2-3,NA,CASSQDGTLRGDTQYF,TGCGCCAGCAGCCAAGATGGGACACTGAGAGGAGATACGCAGTATTTT
NA,TRBV5-4,TRBJ2-1,NA,CASSLESAWGEQFF,TGTGCCAGCAGCTTGGAGTCCGCCTGGGGTGAGCAGTTCTTC
NA,TRBV11-3,TRBJ2-7,NA,CASSDNRYEQYF,TGTGCCAGCAGCGACAACAGGTACGAGCAGTACTTC
TRBD1,TRBV6-5,TRBJ1-2,NA,CASSLVPGGVSDGYTF,TGTGCCAGCAGTTTAGTGCCAGGGGGCGTGTCTGATGGCTACACCTTC
NA,TRBV5-1,TRBJ1-6,NA,CASSQNLQRLDSPLHF,TGCGCCAGCAGCCAGAATTTACAGCGCCTGGATTCACCCCTCCACTTT
TRBD2,TRBV5-1,TRBJ2-5,NA,CASSLSGTSGDETQYF,TGCGCCAGCAGCTTATCCGGGACTAGCGGGGATGAGACCCAGTACTTC